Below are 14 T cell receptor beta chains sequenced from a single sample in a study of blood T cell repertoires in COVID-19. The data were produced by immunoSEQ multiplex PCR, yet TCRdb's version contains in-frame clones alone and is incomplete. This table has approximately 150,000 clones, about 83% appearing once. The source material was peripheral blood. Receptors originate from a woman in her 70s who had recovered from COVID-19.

This chain's CDR3 is CASSIQGEAFF. CDR3 nucleotides: TGTGCCAGCAGCATACAGGGTGAAGCTTTCTTT. The rearrangement joins TRBV11-2 to TRBJ1-1; maybe TRBD1 (6 bases). V was shortened by 5 bases and J by 7 bases, with 8 bases between the two germline ends. Germline V CDR1 and CDR2: SGHAT, FQNNGV. The CDR3 runs 11 residues.

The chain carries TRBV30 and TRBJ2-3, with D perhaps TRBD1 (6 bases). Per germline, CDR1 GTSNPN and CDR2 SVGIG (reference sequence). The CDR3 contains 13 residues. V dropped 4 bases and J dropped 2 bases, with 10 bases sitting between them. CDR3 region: CAWTRDNTDTQYF. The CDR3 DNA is TGTGCCTGGACCCGGGACAACACAGATACGCAGTATTTT. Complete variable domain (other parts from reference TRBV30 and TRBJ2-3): SQTIHQWPATLVQPVGSPLSLECTVEGTSNPNLYWYRQAAGRGLQLLFYSVGIGQISSEVPQNLSASRPQDRQFILSSKKLLLSDSGFYLCAWTRDNTDTQYFGPGTRLTVL.

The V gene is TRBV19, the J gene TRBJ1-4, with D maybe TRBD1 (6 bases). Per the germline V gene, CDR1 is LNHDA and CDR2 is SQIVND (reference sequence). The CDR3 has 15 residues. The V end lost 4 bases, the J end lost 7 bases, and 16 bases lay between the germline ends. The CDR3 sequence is CASSNLRQAGEKLFF. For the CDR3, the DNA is TGTGCCAGTAGTAACCTACGACAGGCGGGTGAAAAACTGTTTTTT.

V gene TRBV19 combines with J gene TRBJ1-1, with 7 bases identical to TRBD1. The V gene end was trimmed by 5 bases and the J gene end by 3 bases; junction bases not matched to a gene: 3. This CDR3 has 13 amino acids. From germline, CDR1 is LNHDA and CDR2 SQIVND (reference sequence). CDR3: CASSQQGDTEAFF. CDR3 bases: TGTGCCAGTAGTCAGCAGGGGGACACTGAAGCTTTCTTT.

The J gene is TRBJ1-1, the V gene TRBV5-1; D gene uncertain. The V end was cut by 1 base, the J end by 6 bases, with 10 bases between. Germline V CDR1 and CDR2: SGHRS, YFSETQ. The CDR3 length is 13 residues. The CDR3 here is CASSLQMRSEAFF. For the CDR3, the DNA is TGCGCCAGCAGCTTGCAAATGAGGTCTGAAGCTTTCTTT. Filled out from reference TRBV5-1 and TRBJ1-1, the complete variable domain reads KAGVTQTPRYLIKTRGQQVTLSCSPISGHRSVSWYQQTPGQGLQFLFEYFSETQRNKGNFPGRFSGRQFSNSRSEMNVSTLELGDSALYLCASSLQMRSEAFFGQGTRLTVV.

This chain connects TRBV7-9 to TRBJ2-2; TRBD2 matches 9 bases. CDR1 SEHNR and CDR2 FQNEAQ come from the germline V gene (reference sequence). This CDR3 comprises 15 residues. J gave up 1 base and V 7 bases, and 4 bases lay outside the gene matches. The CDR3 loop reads CASTKAGGNTGELFF. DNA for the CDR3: TGTGCCAGCACCAAAGCGGGGGGGAACACCGGGGAGCTGTTTTTT.

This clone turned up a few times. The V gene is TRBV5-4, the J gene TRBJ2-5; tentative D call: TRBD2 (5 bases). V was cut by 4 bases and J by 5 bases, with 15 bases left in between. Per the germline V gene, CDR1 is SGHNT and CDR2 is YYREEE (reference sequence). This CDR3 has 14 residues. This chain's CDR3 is CASSPKEGQETQYF. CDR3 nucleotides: TGTGCCAGCAGCCCCAAAGAGGGTCAGGAGACCCAGTACTTC.

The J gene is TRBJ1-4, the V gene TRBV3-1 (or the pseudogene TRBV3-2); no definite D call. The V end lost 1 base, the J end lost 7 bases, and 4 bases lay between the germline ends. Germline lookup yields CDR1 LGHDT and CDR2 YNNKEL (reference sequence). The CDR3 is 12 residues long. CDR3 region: CASSQGREKLFF. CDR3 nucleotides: TGTGCCAGCAGCCAAGGTCGTGAAAAACTGTTTTTT.

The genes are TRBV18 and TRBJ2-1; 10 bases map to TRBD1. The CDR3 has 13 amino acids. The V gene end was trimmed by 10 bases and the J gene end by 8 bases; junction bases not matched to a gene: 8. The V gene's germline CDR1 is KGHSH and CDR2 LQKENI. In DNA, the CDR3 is TGTGCCACCGACAGGGGGCGCGACCATGAGCAGTTCTTC. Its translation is CATDRGRDHEQFF.

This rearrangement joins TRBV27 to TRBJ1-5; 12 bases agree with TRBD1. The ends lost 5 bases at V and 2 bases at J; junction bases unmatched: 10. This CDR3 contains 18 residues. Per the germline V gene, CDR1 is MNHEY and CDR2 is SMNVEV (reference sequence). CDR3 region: CASSTGTGGAGRNQPQHF. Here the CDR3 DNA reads TGTGCCAGCAGTACGGGGACAGGGGGCGCGGGGCGCAATCAGCCCCAGCATTTT.

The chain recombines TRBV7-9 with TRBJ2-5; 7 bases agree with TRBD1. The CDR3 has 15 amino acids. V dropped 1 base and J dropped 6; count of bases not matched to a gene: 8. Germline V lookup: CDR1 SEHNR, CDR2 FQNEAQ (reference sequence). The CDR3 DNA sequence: TGTGCCAGCAGCTTAGGAGGGGCACAGGGGAAGACCCAGTACTTC. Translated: CASSLGGAQGKTQYF.

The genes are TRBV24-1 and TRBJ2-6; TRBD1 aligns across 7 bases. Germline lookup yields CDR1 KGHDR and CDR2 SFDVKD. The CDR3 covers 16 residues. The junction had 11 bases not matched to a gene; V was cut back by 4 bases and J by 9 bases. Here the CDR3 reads CATSEPGTDAGNVLTF. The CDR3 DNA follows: TGTGCCACCAGTGAGCCCGGGACAGACGCGGGCAACGTCCTGACTTTC.

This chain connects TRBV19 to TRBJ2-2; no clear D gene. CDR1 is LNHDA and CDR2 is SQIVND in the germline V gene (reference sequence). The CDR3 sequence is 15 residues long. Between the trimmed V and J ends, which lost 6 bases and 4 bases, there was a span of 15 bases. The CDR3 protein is CASSHPPSSTGELFF. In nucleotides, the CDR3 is TGTGCCAGTAGCCACCCCCCTAGTAGCACCGGGGAGCTGTTTTTT.

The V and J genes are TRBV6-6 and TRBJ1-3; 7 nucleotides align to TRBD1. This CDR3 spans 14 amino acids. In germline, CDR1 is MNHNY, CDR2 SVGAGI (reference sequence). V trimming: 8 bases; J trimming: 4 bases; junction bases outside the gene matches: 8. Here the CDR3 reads CASSGGGEGNTIYF. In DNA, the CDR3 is TGTGCCAGCTCCGGAGGGGGCGAAGGAAACACCATATATTTT.